This T cell receptor (beta chain) is drawn from a study of CD8+ T cells in alopecia areata. This clone was counted only a few times. V gave up 3 bases and J gave up 5 bases, with 10 bases separating them. CDR3 size: 12 residues. Germline assignment: CDR1 SQVTM and CDR2 ANQGSEA. As the sequencing template, cDNA was produced by extracting RNA and reverse transcribing it. Assay used: immunoSEQ multiplex PCR; TCRdb lists only in-frame clones, some missing. The sample shows over 150,000 clones, approximately 53% of them seen only once. Treatment defined: oral pan-JAK inhibitor, 5-10 mg twice daily. The chain carries TRBV29-1 and TRBJ1-2, with D perhaps TRBD1 (6 bases). Source: CD8+ T cells sorted from blood, taken at week 24, from a patient treated with tofacitinib. This receptor was taken from a human donor with alopecia areata. CDR3 protein: CSVEAGVYGYTF. As DNA, the CDR3 is TGCAGCGTTGAGGCAGGGGTTTATGGCTACACCTTC.